This T cell receptor (beta chain) was recovered during a study of CD8+ T cells in alopecia areata. Sampling of alopecia areata patients yielded lesional scalp punch biopsies as well as peripheral blood. Germline V CDR1 and CDR2: LGHNT, FRNRAP. CDR3 size: 14 residues. Trimming stripped 1 base from V and 3 bases from J, with 7 bases between. RNA extraction was followed by reverse transcription into cDNA, which acted as the sequencing template. Profiled with immunoSEQ multiplex PCR; TCRdb holds only in-frame clones, not every one. This sample yields about 150,000 clones, of which about 87% are seen a single time; around 15% belongs to the top ten. A few counts support this clone. The target antigen is unknown. Study-wide results and limits: With patients, TCR sharing proved less clear than in mice, a difference possibly related to HLA. Sequence data from scalp samples additionally include resident alphabeta T cells of normal skin.

The input for sequencing was CD8+ T cells sorted from blood, taken at week 0. The V and J genes are TRBV12-5 and TRBJ2-1; D is undetermined. The receptor was isolated from a human donor with alopecia areata. This CDR3 is CASGLARNYNEQFF. In DNA form, the CDR3 reads TGTGCTAGTGGTTTGGCACGCAACTACAATGAGCAGTTCTTC.